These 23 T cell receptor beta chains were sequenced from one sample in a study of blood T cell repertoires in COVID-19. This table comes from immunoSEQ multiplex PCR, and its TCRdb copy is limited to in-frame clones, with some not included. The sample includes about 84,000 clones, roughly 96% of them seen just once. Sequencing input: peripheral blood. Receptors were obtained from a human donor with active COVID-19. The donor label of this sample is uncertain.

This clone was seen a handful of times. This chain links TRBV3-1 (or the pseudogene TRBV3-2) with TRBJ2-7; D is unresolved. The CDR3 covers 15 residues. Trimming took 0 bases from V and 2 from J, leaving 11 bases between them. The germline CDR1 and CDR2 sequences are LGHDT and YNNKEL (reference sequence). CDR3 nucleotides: TGTGCCAGCAGCCAAGATGTGGCACAAACCTACGAGCAGTACTTC. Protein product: CASSQDVAQTYEQYF.

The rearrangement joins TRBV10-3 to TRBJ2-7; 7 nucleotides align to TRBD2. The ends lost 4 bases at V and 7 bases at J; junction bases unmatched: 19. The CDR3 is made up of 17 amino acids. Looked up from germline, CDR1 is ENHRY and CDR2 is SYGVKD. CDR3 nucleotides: TGTGCCATCAGTGCTTCGTCAAGCGGGATAGGAGCAGATGAGCAGTACTTC. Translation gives CAISASSSGIGADEQYF.

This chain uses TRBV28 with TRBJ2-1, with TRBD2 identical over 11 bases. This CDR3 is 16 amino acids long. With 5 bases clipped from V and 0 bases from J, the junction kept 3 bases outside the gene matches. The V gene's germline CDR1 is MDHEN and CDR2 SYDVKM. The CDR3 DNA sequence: TGTGCCAGCAGTGCTAGCGGGAGGAGCTCCTACAATGAGCAGTTCTTC. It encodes CASSASGRSSYNEQFF.

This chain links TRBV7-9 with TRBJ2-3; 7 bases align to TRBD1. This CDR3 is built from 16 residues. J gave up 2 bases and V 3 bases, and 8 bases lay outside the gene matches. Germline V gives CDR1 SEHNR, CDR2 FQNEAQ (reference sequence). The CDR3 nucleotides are TGTGCCAGCAGCTTTCTCGACAGGGCCAACACAGATACGCAGTATTTT. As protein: CASSFLDRANTDTQYF. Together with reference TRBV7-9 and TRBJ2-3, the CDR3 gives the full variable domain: DTGVSQNPRHKITKRGQNVTFRCDPISEHNRLYWYRQTLGQGPEFLTYFQNEAQLEKSRLLSDRFSAERPKGSFSTLEIQRTEQGDSAMYLCASSFLDRANTDTQYFGPGTRLTVL.

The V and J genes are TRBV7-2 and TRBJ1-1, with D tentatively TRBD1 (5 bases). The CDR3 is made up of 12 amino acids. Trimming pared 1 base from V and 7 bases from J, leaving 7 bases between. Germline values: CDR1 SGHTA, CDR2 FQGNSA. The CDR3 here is CASSLGGFEAFF. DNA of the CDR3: TGTGCCAGCAGCTTAGGGGGCTTTGAAGCTTTCTTT.

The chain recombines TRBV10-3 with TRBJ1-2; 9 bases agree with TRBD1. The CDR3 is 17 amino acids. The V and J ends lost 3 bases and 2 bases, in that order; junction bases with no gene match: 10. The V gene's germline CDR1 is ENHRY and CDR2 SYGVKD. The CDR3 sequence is CAISEIGTGLENYGYTF. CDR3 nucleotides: TGTGCCATCAGTGAAATCGGGACAGGGCTTGAGAACTATGGCTACACCTTC.

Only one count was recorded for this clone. The CDR3 bases are TGTGCCAGCAACCCCCGACTAGCGGTCGGAGATACGCAGTATTTT. It yields the protein CASNPRLAVGDTQYF. The chain employs TRBV2 and TRBJ2-3; 9 bases map to TRBD2. The CDR3 contains 15 residues. Germline lookup yields CDR1 SNHLY and CDR2 FYNNEI. V gave up 7 bases and J gave up 5 bases; unmatched junction bases: 10.

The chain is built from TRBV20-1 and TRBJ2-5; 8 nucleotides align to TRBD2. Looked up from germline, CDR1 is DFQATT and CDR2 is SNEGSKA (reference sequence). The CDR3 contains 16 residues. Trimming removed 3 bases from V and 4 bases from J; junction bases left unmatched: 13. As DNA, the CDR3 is TGCAGTGCTAGTGAGCGTGTAGCGGGGAGGCGAGAGACCCAGTACTTC. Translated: CSASERVAGRRETQYF.

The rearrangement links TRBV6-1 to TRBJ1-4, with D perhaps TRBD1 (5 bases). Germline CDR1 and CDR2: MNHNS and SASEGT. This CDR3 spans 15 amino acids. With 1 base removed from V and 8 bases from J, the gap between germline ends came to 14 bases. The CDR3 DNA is TGTGCCAGCAGTGAAGGGGTAAGGGGTCGCGAAAAACTGTTTTTT. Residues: CASSEGVRGREKLFF.

This chain's CDR3 is CSVGLQETQYF. The CDR3 nucleotides read TGCAGCGTTGGGCTCCAAGAGACCCAGTACTTC. The V and J genes are TRBV29-1 and TRBJ2-5; D gene ambiguous. The CDR3 covers 11 residues. V lost 4 bases and J lost 1, with 4 bases in between. The germline gives CDR1 SQVTM, CDR2 ANQGSEA.

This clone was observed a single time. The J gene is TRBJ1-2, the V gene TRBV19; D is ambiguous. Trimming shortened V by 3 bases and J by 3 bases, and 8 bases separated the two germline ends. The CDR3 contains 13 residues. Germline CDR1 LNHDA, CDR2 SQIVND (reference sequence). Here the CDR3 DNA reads TGTGCCAGTAGTATTGACACTTACTATGGCTACACCTTC. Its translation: CASSIDTYYGYTF.

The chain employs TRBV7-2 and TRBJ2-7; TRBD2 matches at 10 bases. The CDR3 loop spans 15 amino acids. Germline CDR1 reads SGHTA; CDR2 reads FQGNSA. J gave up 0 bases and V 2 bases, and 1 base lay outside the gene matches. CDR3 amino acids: CASSLTSGNSYEQYF. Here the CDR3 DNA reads TGTGCCAGCAGCTTAACTAGCGGGAACTCCTACGAGCAGTACTTC.

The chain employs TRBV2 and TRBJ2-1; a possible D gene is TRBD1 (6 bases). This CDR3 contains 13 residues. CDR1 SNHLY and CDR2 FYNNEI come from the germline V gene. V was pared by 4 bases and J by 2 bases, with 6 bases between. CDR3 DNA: TGTGCCAGCAGTGGACAGGCCTACAATGAGCAGTTCTTC. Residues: CASSGQAYNEQFF.

The CDR3 sequence: CATSDPGTGGEEQYF. For the CDR3, the DNA is TGTGCCACCAGTGACCCTGGGACAGGGGGGGAAGAGCAGTACTTC. The rearrangement links TRBV24-1 to TRBJ2-7; 11 positions agree with TRBD1. The CDR3 extends over 15 amino acids. Germline CDR1 KGHDR, CDR2 SFDVKD. Trimming at V came to 4 bases and at J to 7 bases, leaving 8 bases not matched to a gene.

The CDR3 reads CASSQLSGLDTQYF. For the CDR3, the DNA is TGCGCCAGCAGCCAGCTCAGCGGGTTAGATACGCAGTATTTT. The chain is built from TRBV4-3 and TRBJ2-3; a weak D match, TRBD2 (6 bases). V gave up 3 bases and J gave up 5 bases, with 12 bases separating them. This CDR3 spans 14 amino acids. Looked up from germline, CDR1 is LGHNA and CDR2 is YSLEER.

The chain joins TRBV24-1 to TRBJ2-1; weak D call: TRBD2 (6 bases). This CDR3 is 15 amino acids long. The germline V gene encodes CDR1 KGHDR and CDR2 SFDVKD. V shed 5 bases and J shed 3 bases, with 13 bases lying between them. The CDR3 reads CATSGPGTYYNEQFF. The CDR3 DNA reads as TGTGCCACCAGTGGGCCCGGGACTTACTACAATGAGCAGTTCTTC.

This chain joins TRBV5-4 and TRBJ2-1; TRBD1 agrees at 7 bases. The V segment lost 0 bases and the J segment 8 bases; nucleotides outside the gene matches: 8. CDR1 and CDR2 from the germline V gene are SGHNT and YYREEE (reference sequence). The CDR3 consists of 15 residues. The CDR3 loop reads CASSLDSLRGYEQFF. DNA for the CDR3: TGTGCCAGCAGCTTGGACAGTCTCAGGGGGTATGAGCAGTTCTTC.

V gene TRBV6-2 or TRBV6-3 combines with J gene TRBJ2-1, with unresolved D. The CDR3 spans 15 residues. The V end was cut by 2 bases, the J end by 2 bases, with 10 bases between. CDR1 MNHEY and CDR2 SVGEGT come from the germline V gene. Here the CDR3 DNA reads TGTGCCAGCAGTTACCTGTCCGGAGCCTACAATGAGCAGTTCTTC. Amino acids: CASSYLSGAYNEQFF.

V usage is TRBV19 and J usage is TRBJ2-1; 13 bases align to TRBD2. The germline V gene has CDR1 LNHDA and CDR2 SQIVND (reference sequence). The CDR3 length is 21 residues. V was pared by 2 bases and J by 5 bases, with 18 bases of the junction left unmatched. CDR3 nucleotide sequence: TGTGCCAGTAGTATACCCCCGGGGGGACTAGCGGGACCGGTTGAAGACAATGAGCAGTTCTTC. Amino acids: CASSIPPGGLAGPVEDNEQFF.

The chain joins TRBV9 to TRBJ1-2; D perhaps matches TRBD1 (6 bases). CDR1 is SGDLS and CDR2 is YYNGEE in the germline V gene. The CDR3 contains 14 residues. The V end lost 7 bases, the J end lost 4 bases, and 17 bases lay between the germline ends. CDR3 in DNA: TGTGCCAGCGGAGCGGGGGGGGGCGCCTATGGCTACACCTTC. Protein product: CASGAGGGAYGYTF.

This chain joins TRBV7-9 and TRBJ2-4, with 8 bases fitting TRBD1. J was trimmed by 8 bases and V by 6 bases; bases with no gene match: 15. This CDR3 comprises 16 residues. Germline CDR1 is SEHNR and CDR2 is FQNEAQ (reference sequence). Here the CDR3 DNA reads TGTGCCAGCAGTCGCCGCCCCTTACAGGGGGTAGACATTCAGTACTTC. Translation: CASSRRPLQGVDIQYF.

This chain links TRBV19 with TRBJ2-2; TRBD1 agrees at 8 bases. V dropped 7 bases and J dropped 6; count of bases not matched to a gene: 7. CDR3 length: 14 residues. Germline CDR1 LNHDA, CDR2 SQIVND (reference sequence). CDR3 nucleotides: TGTGCCAGTAATAACAGGGGGTTTTCCGGGGAGCTGTTTTTT. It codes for CASNNRGFSGELFF.

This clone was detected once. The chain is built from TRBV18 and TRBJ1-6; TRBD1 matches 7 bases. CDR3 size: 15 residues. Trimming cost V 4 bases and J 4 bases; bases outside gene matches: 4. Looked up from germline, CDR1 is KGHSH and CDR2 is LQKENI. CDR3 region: CASSRRQGYNSPLHF. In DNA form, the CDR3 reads TGTGCCAGCTCACGGCGACAGGGTTATAATTCACCCCTCCACTTT.